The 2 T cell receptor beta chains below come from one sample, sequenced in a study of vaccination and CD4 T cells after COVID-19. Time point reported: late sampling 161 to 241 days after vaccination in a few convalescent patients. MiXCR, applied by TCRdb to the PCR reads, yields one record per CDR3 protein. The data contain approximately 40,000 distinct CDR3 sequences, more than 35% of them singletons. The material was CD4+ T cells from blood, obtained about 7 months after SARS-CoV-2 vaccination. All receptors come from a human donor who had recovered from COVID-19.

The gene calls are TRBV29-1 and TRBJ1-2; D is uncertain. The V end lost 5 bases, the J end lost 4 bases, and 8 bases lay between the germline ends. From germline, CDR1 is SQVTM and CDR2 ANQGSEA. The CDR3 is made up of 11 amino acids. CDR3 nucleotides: TGCAGCGTTCGCGACGGCTATGGCTACACCTTC. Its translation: CSVRDGYGYTF.

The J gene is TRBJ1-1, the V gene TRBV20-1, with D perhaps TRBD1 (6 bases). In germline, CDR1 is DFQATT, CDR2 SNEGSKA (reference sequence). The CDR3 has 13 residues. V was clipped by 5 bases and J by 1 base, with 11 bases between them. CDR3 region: CSAGGRSNTEAFF. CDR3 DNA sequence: TGCAGTGCTGGGGGCAGGTCGAACACTGAAGCTTTCTTT.